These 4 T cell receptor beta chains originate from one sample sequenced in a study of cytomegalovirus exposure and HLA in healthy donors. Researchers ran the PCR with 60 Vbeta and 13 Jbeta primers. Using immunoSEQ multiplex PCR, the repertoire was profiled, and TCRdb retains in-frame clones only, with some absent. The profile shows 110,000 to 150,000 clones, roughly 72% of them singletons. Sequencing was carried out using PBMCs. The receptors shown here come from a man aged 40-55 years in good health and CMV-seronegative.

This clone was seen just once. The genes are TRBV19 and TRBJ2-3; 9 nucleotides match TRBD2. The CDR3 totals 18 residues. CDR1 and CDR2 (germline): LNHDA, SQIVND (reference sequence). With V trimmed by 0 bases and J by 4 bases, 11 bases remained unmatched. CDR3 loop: CASSIEGSGTSFADTQYF. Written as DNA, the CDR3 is TGTGCCAGTAGTATAGAAGGCTCTGGGACTAGCTTCGCAGATACGCAGTATTTT.

The CDR3 here is CATSRDAVGSNSPLHF. The CDR3 coding sequence is TGTGCCACCAGCAGAGATGCGGTCGGCAGTAATTCACCCCTCCACTTT. This chain links TRBV15 with TRBJ1-6, with unresolved D. Germline loops: CDR1 LNHNV, CDR2 YYDKDF (reference sequence). The CDR3 is 16 residues long. V shed 0 bases and J shed 6 bases, with 12 bases lying between them.

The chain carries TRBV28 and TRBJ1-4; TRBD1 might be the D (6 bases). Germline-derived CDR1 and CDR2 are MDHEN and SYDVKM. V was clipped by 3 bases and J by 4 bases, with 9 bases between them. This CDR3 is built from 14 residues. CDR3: CASSLTGFNEKLFF. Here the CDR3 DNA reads TGTGCCAGCAGTTTGACAGGATTTAATGAAAAACTGTTTTTT.

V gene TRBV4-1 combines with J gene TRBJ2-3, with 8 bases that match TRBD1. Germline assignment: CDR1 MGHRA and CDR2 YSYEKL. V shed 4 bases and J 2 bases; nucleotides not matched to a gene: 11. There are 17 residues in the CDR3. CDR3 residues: CASSPLSRGRVTDTQYF. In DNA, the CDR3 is TGCGCCAGCAGCCCCCTAAGCAGGGGGCGGGTCACAGATACGCAGTATTTT.